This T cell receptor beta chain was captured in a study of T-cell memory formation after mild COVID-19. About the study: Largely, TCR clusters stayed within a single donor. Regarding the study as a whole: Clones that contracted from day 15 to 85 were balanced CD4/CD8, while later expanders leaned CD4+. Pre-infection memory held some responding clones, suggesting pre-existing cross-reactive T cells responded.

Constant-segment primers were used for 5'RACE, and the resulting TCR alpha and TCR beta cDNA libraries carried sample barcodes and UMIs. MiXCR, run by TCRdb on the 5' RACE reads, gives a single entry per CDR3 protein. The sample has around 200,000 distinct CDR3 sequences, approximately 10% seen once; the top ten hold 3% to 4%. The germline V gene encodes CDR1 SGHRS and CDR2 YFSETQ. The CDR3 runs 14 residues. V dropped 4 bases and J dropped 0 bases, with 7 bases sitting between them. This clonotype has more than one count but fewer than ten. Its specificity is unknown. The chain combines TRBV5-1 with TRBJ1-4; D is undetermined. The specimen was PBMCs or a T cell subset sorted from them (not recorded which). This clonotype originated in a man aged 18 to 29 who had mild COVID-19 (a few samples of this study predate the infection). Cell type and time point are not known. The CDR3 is CASSLSPTNEKLFF. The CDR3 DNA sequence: TGCGCCAGCAGCCTCAGCCCAACTAATGAAAAACTGTTTTTT. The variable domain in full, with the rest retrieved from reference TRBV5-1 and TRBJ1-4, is KAGVTQTPRYLIKTRGQQVTLSCSPISGHRSVSWYQQTPGQGLQFLFEYFSETQRNKGNFPGRFSGRQFSNSRSEMNVSTLELGDSALYLCASSLSPTNEKLFFGSGTQLSVL.